The T cell receptor beta chain described here comes from a study of cytomegalovirus exposure and HLA in healthy donors. Study findings and constraints: An analysis was carried out at a later point. It showed that HLA-associated TCR beta chains were more clonally expanded than equally common non-associated chains. V- and J-gene trimming in TCR beta was tied to a missense DCLRE1C variant by an analysis performed later.

This clone was counted a few times. Its matching antigen is unknown. The CDR3 is made up of 16 amino acids. With 3 bases clipped from V and 8 bases from J, the junction kept 12 bases outside the gene matches. Germline V gene lookup returns CDR1 MNHNS and CDR2 SASEGT. Primers for the PCR totalled 60 Vbeta and 13 Jbeta. Some clones are missing from TCRdb's copy, which holds only in-frame ones; the method was immunoSEQ multiplex PCR. The data hold roughly 160,000 clones, with 70% to 85% observed a single time. The V gene is TRBV6-1, the J gene TRBJ2-3; 9 bases are shared with TRBD2. This TCR was sampled from a young woman in good health and CMV-seronegative. Specimen: PBMCs. CDR3 amino acids: CASSDFAGTSRVTQYF. The CDR3 DNA reads TGTGCCAGCAGTGACTTCGCCGGGACTAGCAGGGTTACGCAGTATTTT.